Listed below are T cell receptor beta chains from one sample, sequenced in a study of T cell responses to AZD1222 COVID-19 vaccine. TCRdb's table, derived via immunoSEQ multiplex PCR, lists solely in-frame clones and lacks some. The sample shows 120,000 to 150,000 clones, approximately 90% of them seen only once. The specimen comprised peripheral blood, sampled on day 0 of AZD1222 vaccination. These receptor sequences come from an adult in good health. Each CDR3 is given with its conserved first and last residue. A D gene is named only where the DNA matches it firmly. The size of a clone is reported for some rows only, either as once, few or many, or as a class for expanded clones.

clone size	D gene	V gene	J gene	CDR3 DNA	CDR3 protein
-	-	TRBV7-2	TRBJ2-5	TGTGCCAGCAGCGAACAAGAGACCCAGTACTTC	CASSEQETQYF
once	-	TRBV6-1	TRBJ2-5	TGTGCCAGCAGTGTGGGGCTGATTGTAGCCCAAGAGACCCAGTACTTC	CASSVGLIVAQETQYF
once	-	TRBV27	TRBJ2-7	TGTGCCAACCCTCGCCAGCAGTACTTC	CANPRQQYF
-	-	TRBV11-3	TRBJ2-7	TGTGCCAGCAGCCGGGATTCTATGGGGGAGCAGTACTTC	CASSRDSMGEQYF
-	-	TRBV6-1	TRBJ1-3	TGTGCCAGCAGTGAGTCGGGGGCTGGAAACACCATATATTTT	CASSESGAGNTIYF
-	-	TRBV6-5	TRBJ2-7	TGTGCCAGCAGTTACCGTAGCCACTCCTACGAGCAGTACTTC	CASSYRSHSYEQYF
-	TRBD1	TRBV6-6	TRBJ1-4	TGTGCCAGCAGGGGACAGCATAATGAAAAACTGTTTTTT	CASRGQHNEKLFF
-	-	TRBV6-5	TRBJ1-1	TGTGCCAGTCTCGGGCTCAACACTGAAGCTTTCTTT	CASLGLNTEAFF
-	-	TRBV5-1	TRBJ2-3	TGCGCCAGCAGCTTAGGGCTGTATCGGCAAACCACAGATACGCAGTATTTT	CASSLGLYRQTTDTQYF
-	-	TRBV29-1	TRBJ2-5	TGCAGCGTTGCCTCAATCGATGGGGAACCAGAGACCCAGTACTTC	CSVASIDGEPETQYF
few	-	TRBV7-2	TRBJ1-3	TGTGCCAGCAGCTTAGACGTAGGACCTCGAGCTGGAAACACCATATATTTT	CASSLDVGPRAGNTIYF
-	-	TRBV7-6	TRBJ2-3	TGTGCCAGCAGCTTAGCAACCGCCGTTTCCACAGATACGCAGTATTTT	CASSLATAVSTDTQYF
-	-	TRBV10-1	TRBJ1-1	TGCGCCAGCAGTGAGGGGTACACTGAAGCTTTCTTT	CASSEGYTEAFF
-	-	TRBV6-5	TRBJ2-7	TGTGCCAGCAGTTACTCGAAGTGGACAACCGCGGCCGAGCAGTACTTC	CASSYSKWTTAAEQYF
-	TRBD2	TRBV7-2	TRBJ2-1	TGTGCCAGCAGCCCCGGGACTAGCGAATACAATGAGCAGTTCTTC	CASSPGTSEYNEQFF
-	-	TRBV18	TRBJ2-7	TGTGCCAGCTCCCCCTCGACAGGTTTCTACGAGCAGTACTTC	CASSPSTGFYEQYF
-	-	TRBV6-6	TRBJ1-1	TGTGCCAGCAGTTGGGTCGAGACGTTGAACACTGAAGCTTTCTTT	CASSWVETLNTEAFF
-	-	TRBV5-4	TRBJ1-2	TGTGCCAGCAGCCCCCAGCGTGGGGCTTACGACTATGGCTACACCTTC	CASSPQRGAYDYGYTF
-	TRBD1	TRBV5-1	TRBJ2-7	TGCGCCAGCAGCGCCCCTGACAGGGGGGTCTACGAGCAGTACTTC	CASSAPDRGVYEQYF
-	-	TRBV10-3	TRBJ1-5	TGTGCCATCAGTGAGTCGGGGGGCAGGGTCCAGCCCCAGCATTTT	CAISESGGRVQPQHF
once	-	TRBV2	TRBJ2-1	TGTGCCAGCAGCCCGAGGTTGATGGCAAGCGAGCAGTTCTTC	CASSPRLMASEQFF
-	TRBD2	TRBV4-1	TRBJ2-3	TGCGCCAGCAGCCAAGAACAGCGGGGGGGATGGTTAAGCACAGATACGCAGTATTTT	CASSQEQRGGWLSTDTQYF
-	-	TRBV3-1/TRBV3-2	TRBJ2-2	TGTGCCAGCAGCCAAGACTGGGGAACGAACACCGGGGAGCTGTTTTTT	CASSQDWGTNTGELFF
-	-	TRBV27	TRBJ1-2	TGTGCCAGCAGTCCTTCGGGGGAGCGCTACACCTTC	CASSPSGERYTF
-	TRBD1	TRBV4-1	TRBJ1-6	TGCGCCAGCAGCCAAGTGTCGGGACAGTATAATTCACCCCTCCACTTT	CASSQVSGQYNSPLHF
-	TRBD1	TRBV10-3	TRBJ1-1	TGTGCCATCAAGGGTACGCAGAGACAGGGGGTATGGACTGAAGCTTTCTTT	CAIKGTQRQGVWTEAFF
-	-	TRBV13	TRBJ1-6	TGTGCCAGCAGCTTTCAGGGACCCATGGAGAGCTCCTATAATTCACCCCTCCACTTT	CASSFQGPMESSYNSPLHF
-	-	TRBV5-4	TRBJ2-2	TGTGCCAGCAGCTCTGCGATCCAGGGACCTGGGAACACCGGGGAGCTGTTTTTT	CASSSAIQGPGNTGELFF
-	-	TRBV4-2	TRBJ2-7	TGTGCCAGCAGCACACCGGGAGCTAACTACGAGCAGTACTTC	CASSTPGANYEQYF
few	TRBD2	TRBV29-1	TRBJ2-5	TGCAGCGTAACGGGAGGTTTCCAAGAGACCCAGTACTTC	CSVTGGFQETQYF
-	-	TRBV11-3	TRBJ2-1	TGTGCCAGCAGCCCCGCGGGGTGGGGTGACAATGAGCAGTTCTTC	CASSPAGWGDNEQFF
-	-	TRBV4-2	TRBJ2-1	TGTGCCAGCAGCCAAGATGAGGATGCGGGGACGCCCGACAATGAGCAGTTCTTC	CASSQDEDAGTPDNEQFF
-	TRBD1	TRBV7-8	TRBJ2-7	TGTGCCAGCAGCTTAACAGCCGGGACAGAGGTCTACGAGCAGTACTTC	CASSLTAGTEVYEQYF
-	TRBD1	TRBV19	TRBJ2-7	TGTGCCAGTAGCGCTACCGGGACAGGAGCGTACGAGCAGTACTTC	CASSATGTGAYEQYF
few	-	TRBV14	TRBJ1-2	TGTGCCAGCAGCCTTCTGGGCCAGCCACTCGCGGGCTACACCTTC	CASSLLGQPLAGYTF
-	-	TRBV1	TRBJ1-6	TGCACCAGCAGCCAAGAGGTGGCGGGACTCCACACCGTAAATTCACCCCTCCACTTT	CTSSQEVAGLHTVNSPLHF
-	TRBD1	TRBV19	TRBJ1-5	TGTGCCAGTAGGGAGCGGACAGGGCGGAATCAGCCCCAGCATTTT	CASRERTGRNQPQHF
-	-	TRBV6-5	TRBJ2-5	TGTGCCAGCAGTCCCAGGGCGACTGTTGTAGAGACCCAGTACTTC	CASSPRATVVETQYF
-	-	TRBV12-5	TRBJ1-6	TGTGCTACCGTCGGGACTCCTTTTTCCCCCCTCCACTTT	CATVGTPFSPLHF
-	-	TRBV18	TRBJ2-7	TGTGCCAGCTCACCGGCAGGGGCGAATTACGAGCAGTACTTC	CASSPAGANYEQYF
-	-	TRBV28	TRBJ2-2	TGTGCCAGCAGTTTGAGGGTCCCCGGGGAGCTGTTTTTT	CASSLRVPGELFF
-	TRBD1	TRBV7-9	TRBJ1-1	TGTGCCAGCAGCTTTGGTGGGACAGCCACTGAAGCTTTCTTT	CASSFGGTATEAFF
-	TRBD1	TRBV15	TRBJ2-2	TGTGCCACCAGCTCCCCGGGACAGGGGCCAACCGGGGAGCTGTTTTTT	CATSSPGQGPTGELFF